The T cell receptor beta chain described here comes from a study of Ad26.COV2.S vaccination and SARS-CoV-2 variants. Described treatment: roughly 19 received Ad26.COV2.S at low or high dose, single or two shots; several received placebo; per-sample allocation not given. Samples analyzed were those drawn on day 63 after the first vaccine or placebo injection. Donation was by an adult aged 18-55 years who was in Boston. Participants' vaccine, an Ad26 vector, delivered Wuhan-strain SARS-CoV-2 spike. CDR3 length: 13 amino acids. The trim removed 6 bases at V and 0 bases at J, leaving 2 bases unmatched. Per the germline V gene, CDR1 is GTSNPN and CDR2 is SVGIG (reference sequence). Profiling relied on immunoSEQ multiplex PCR, and the TCRdb table lists in-frame clones only, not all of them. The sample carries some 520,000 clones, about 83% recorded once.

The sequences come from peripheral blood, collected in a trial of Ad26.COV2.S vaccine versus placebo. The clonotype comes from a person between 18 and 60 years old who received the Ad26.COV2.S COVID-19 vaccine or a placebo. The chain carries TRBV30 and TRBJ1-3, with 7 bases matching TRBD1. The CDR3 is CACHRGSGNTIYF. The CDR3 DNA sequence: TGTGCCTGCCACAGGGGCTCTGGAAACACCATATATTTT.